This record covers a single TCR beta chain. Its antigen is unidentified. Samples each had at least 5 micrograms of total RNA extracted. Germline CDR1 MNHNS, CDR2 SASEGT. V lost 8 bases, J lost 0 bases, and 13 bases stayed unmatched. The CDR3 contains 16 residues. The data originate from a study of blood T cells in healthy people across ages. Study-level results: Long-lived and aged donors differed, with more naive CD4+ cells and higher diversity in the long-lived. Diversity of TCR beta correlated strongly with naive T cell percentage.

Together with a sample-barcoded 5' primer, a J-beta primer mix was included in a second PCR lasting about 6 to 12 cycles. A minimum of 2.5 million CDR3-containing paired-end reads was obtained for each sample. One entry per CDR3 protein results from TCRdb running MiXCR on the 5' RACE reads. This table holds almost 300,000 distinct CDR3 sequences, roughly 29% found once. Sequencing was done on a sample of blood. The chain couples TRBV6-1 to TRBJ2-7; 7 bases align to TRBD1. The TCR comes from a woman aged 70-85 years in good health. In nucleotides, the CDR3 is TGTGCCAGCCGGGACAGATCTAATTCGCCCTCCTACGAGCAGTACTTC. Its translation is CASRDRSNSPSYEQYF.